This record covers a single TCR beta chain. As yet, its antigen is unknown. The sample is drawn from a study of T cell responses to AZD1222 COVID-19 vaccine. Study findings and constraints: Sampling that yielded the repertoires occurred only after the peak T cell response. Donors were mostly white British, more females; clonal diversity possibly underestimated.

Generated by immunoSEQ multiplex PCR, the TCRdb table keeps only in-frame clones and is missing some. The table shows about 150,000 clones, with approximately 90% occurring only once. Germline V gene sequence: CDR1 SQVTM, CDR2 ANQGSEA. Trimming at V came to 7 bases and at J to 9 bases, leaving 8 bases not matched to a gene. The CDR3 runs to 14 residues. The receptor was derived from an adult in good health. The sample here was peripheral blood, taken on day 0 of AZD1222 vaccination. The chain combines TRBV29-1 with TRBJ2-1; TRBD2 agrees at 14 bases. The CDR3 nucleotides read TGCAGCGCGACTAGCGGGAGGGCCATCGGTGAGCAGTTCTTC. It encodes CSATSGRAIGEQFF.